This entry concerns a single TCR beta chain. Its antigen is not known. MiXCR, applied by TCRdb to the 5' RACE reads, yields one record per CDR3 protein. Found here are fewer than 50,000 distinct CDR3 sequences, 6% to 9.5% of them singletons; the top ten hold approximately 1.3%. These data are taken from a study of T-cell memory formation after mild COVID-19. Regarding the study as a whole: Detection of some responders pre-infection suggested pre-existing cross-reactive memory T cells participated. Among contracting clones, CD4+ were mainly CM/EM and CD8+ enriched in EMRA.

The sample comprised PBMCs or a T cell subset sorted from them (not recorded which). This TCR was recovered from a man aged 18 to 29 who had mild COVID-19 (a few samples of this study predate the infection). Cell type and time point are not known.

CDR3: CASSLAVRGGGDTQYF. For the CDR3, the DNA is TGTGCCAGCAGCTTAGCGGTGCGGGGGGGCGGGGATACGCAGTATTTT. The J gene is TRBJ2-3, the V gene TRBV7-2; 9 positions match TRBD2. V dropped 0 bases and J dropped 6; count of bases not matched to a gene: 7. This CDR3 has 16 residues. The V gene's germline CDR1 is SGHTA and CDR2 FQGNSA.